This T cell receptor (beta chain) was captured in a study of blood T cell repertoires in COVID-19. From germline, CDR1 is SGHVS and CDR2 FNYEAQ. The CDR3 consists of 16 residues. Trimming took off 1 base at V and 7 bases at J, with 14 bases between the two ends. Produced via immunoSEQ multiplex PCR; TCRdb's table is partial and in-frame only. The data contain some 170,000 clones, roughly 80% of them singletons. The sequence was obtained from a woman aged 70-85 years with acute or convalescent COVID-19. The sample consisted of peripheral blood. The chain combines TRBV7-6 with TRBJ1-6; perhaps TRBD1 as D (5 bases). The CDR3 bases are TGTGCCAGCAGCTTAGAAAGGACAAGTCGGAATTCACCCCTCCACTTT. This codes for CASSLERTSRNSPLHF.